The clone carrying this TCR beta chain was observed once. Profiled with immunoSEQ multiplex PCR; TCRdb holds only in-frame clones, not every one. The table includes 200,000 to 250,000 clones, 90% to 95% detected once. The sample is drawn from a study of T cell responses to AZD1222 COVID-19 vaccine. Trimming shortened V by 11 bases and J by 3 bases, and 17 bases separated the two germline ends. From germline, CDR1 is SGHTA and CDR2 FQGTGA. There are 14 residues in the CDR3. The chain is built from TRBV7-3 and TRBJ2-1; a possible D gene is TRBD2 (5 bases). The TCR comes from an adult who received the MenACWY meningococcal vaccine as a control. This specimen was peripheral blood, taken 28 days after the second dose of the MenACWY control vaccine. The CDR3 DNA is TGTGCCCGCAATCAAGGAGGCATCTACAATGAGCAGTTCTTC. The encoded protein is CARNQGGIYNEQFF.